This TCR beta chain was sequenced for a study of cytomegalovirus exposure and HLA in healthy donors. Amplification used 60 Vbeta primers and 13 Jbeta primers. Assay: immunoSEQ multiplex PCR; the TCRdb copy retains only in-frame clones and omits some. The table lists 100,000 to 120,000 clones, just over 75% of them singletons. Study-wide results and limits: No immune exposure information besides CMV serostatus was available.

The CDR3 length is 11 residues. Trimming took off 5 bases at V and 8 bases at J, with 8 bases between the two ends. Per germline, CDR1 SGHVS and CDR2 FNYEAQ. Note on this clone: The antigen is not known.

Sequencing was performed on PBMCs. The clonotype comes from a man younger than 40 in good health and CMV-seropositive. This sequence joins TRBV7-6 and TRBJ2-3; D is possibly TRBD1 (6 bases). The CDR3 region has the DNA TGTGCCAGCAGCCAGGGGAGTACGCAGTATTTT. Protein sequence: CASSQGSTQYF.